This passage covers 5 T cell receptor beta chains from one sample sequenced in a study of PD-1 blockade in classical Hodgkin lymphoma (dated by TCRdb to the early 2020s). The time point label here, explained by the study, means: cycle 2 day 1 (C2D1) of nivolumab. Every trial patient had relapsed after autologous stem cell transplantation, and cohorts A, B and C differed in prior brentuximab vedotin exposure. Library generation was performed with the immunoSEQ multiplex PCR assay. Here the immuneACCESS table is served through TCRdb, limited to in-frame sequences with V and J called. Missing clones are a known gap in these copies; in checked studies unresolved V genes cover under half, and the rest lacks a known reason. In all, the sample holds about 93,000 clones, and 81% of those were seen once. The ten largest clones represent about 15% of the sample. The sample here was peripheral blood mononuclear cells (PBMCs), taken before the second cycle of nivolumab. The origin of the receptors is a human donor with classical Hodgkin lymphoma.

The chain links TRBV6-1 to TRBJ2-1, with 7 positions matching TRBD1. V shed 1 base and J 7 bases; nucleotides not matched to a gene: 7. Germline V gives CDR1 MNHNS, CDR2 SASEGT. The CDR3 length is 15 residues. CDR3: CASSEVAGGANEQFF. In nucleotides, the CDR3 is TGTGCCAGCAGTGAAGTCGCAGGGGGAGCAAATGAGCAGTTCTTC.

This chain links TRBV7-9 with TRBJ2-6; D remains unclear. The CDR3 covers 14 residues. Germline values: CDR1 SEHNR, CDR2 FQNEAQ (reference sequence). V was trimmed by 2 bases and J by 3 bases, leaving 5 bases between them. This CDR3 reads CASSLTVGANVLTF. Written as DNA, the CDR3 is TGTGCCAGCAGCTTAACAGTTGGGGCCAACGTCCTGACTTTC.

The chain uses TRBV7-8 and TRBJ2-7; D is possibly TRBD1 or TRBD2 (7 bases each). This CDR3 spans 16 amino acids. The V and J ends lost 2 bases and 3 bases respectively, with 17 bases between them. Germline V gene lookup returns CDR1 SGHVS and CDR2 FQNEAQ. CDR3 sequence: CASSLSGAGGDYEQYF. As DNA, the CDR3 is TGTGCCAGCAGCTTAAGTGGGGCAGGGGGGGACTACGAGCAGTACTTC.

CDR3 bases: TGTGCTAGTGGCACGGGACAGGGGCGTTTTAGTGCAGATACGCAGTATTTT. Its translation is CASGTGQGRFSADTQYF. V and J are TRBV12-5 and TRBJ2-3; 10 bases fit TRBD1. This CDR3 comprises 17 residues. The J segment lost 4 bases and the V segment lost 6 bases, leaving 13 bases of the junction unmatched. In germline, CDR1 is LGHNT, CDR2 FRNRAP.

This chain joins TRBV14 and TRBJ1-1; the D is unclear. V was shortened by 4 bases and J by 0 bases, with 12 bases between the two germline ends. Germline CDR1 and CDR2: SGHDN and FVKESK. The CDR3 has 15 amino acids. The CDR3 is CASSPGPAMNTEAFF. The CDR3 DNA reads as TGTGCCAGCAGCCCCGGACCGGCAATGAACACTGAAGCTTTCTTT.